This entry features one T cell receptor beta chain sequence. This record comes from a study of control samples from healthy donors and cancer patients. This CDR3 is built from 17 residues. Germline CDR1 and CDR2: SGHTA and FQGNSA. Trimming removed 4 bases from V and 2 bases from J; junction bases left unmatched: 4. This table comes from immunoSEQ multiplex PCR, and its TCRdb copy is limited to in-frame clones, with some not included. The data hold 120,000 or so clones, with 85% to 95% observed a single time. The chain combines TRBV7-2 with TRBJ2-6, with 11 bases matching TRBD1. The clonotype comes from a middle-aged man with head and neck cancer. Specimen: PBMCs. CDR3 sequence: CASSYRDRGTGANVLTF. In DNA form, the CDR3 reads TGTGCCAGCAGCTATAGGGACAGGGGGACTGGGGCCAACGTCCTGACTTTC.